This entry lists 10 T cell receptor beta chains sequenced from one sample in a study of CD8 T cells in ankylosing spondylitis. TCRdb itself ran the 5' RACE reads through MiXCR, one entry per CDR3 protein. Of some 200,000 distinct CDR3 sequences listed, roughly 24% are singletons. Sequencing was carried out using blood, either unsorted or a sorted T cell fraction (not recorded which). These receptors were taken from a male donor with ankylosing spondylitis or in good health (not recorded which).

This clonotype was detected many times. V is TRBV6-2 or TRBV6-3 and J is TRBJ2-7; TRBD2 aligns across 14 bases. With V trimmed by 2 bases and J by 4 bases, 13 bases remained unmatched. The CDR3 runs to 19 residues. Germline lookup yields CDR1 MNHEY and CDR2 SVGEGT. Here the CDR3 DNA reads TGTGCCAGCAGTTACGGGACTAGCGGGAGCATTTCTCGTATATACGAGCAGTACTTC. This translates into CASSYGTSGSISRIYEQYF.

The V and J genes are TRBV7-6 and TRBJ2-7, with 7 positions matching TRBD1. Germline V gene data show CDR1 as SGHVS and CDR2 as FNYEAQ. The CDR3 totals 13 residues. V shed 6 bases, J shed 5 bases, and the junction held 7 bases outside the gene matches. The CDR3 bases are TGTGCCAGCAGAACGACAGGGAGCCACGAGCAGTACTTC. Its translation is CASRTTGSHEQYF.

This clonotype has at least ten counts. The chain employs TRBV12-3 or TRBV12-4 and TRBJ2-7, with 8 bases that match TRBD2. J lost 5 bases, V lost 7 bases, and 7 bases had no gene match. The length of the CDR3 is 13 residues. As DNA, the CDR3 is TGTGCCAGCACCCCAAGCGGGAGTCACGAGCAGTACTTC. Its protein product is CASTPSGSHEQYF.

CDR3 sequence reads: CASSAGQGAQTQYF. CDR3 DNA sequence: TGTGCCAGCAGTGCCGGACAGGGGGCGCAGACCCAGTACTTC. This chain connects TRBV12-3 or TRBV12-4 to TRBJ2-5; 11 nucleotides line up with TRBD1. With V trimmed by 5 bases and J by 6 bases, 5 bases remained unmatched. The CDR3 consists of 14 residues.

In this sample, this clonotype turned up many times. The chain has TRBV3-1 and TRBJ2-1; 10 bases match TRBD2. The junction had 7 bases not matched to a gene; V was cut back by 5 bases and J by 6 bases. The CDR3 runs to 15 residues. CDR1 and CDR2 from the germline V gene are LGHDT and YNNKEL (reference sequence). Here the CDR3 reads CASSAAGGPRNEQFF. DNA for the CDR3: TGTGCCAGCAGCGCAGCGGGAGGGCCCCGCAATGAGCAGTTCTTC.

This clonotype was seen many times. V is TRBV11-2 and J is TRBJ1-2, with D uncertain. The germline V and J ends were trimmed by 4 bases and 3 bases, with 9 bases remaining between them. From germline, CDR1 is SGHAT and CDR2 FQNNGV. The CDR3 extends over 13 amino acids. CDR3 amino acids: CASSSRGDYGYTF. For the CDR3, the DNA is TGTGCCAGCAGCTCCCGTGGTGACTATGGCTACACCTTC.

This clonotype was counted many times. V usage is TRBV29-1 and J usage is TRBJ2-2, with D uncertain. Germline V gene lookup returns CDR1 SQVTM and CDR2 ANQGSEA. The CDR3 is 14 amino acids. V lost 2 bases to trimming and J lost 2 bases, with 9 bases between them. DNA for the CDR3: TGCAGCGTTGAACCTCGGTTTAACACCGGGGAGCTGTTTTTT. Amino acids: CSVEPRFNTGELFF.

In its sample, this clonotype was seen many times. The CDR3 reads CATSDRGQSTDTQYF. The CDR3 DNA reads as TGTGCCACCAGTGACCGGGGACAGAGCACAGATACGCAGTATTTT. J is TRBJ2-3 and V is TRBV24-1; TRBD1 aligns across 7 bases. The germline V gene has CDR1 KGHDR and CDR2 SFDVKD. This CDR3 is built from 15 residues. V shed 4 bases, J shed 0 bases, and the junction held 3 bases outside the gene matches.

The CDR3 nucleotides are TGCGCCAGCAGCCTCCCGGGACTAGCGGGAGCCTCCAATGAGCAGTTCTTC. It specifies CASSLPGLAGASNEQFF. This sequence joins TRBV5-1 and TRBJ2-1, with 14 bases lining up with TRBD2. Trimming cost V 4 bases and J 6 bases; bases outside gene matches: 9. The CDR3 runs to 17 residues. Germline CDR1 reads SGHRS; CDR2 reads YFSETQ.

The CDR3 protein is CSASVTHTGELFF. The DNA for the CDR3 is TGCAGTGCTAGTGTAACCCACACCGGGGAGCTGTTTTTT. This chain links TRBV20-1 with TRBJ2-2, with D uncertain. This CDR3 has 13 residues. Trimming removed 3 bases from V and 3 bases from J, with 8 bases in between. Germline values: CDR1 DFQATT, CDR2 SNEGSKA (reference sequence).